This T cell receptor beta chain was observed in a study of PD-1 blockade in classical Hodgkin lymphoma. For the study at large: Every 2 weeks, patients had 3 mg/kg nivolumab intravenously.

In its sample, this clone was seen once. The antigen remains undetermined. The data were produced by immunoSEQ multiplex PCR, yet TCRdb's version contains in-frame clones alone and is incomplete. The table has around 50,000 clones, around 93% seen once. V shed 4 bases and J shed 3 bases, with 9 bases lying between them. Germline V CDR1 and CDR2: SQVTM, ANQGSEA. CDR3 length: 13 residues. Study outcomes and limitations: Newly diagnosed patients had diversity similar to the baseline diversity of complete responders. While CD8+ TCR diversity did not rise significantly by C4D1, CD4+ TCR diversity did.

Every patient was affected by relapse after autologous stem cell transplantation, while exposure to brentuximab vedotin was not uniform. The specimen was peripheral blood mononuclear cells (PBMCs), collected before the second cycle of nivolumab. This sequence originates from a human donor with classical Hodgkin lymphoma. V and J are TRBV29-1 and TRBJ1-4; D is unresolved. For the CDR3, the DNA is TGCAGCGTTGCAGGTACCCCTAATGAAAAACTGTTTTTT. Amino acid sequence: CSVAGTPNEKLFF.